Below are 19 T cell receptor beta chains sequenced from a single sample in a study of T cell changes during pregnancy in multiple sclerosis. The protocol was immunoSEQ multiplex PCR, while the TCRdb copy is restricted to in-frame clones and leaves out a portion. The repertoire includes about 24,000 clones, more than 85% of them detected once, and 0.8% to 1.3% sits in the top ten. The sample consisted of CD4+ T cells from peripheral blood mononuclear cells, taken in the second trimester of pregnancy. These receptor sequences come from a female donor in good health, enrolled as a control in a pregnancy study.

The DNA of the CDR3 is TGTGCCAGCTCGTCACAGGAACCACATAGCAATCAGCCCCAGCATTTT. This gives the protein CASSSQEPHSNQPQHF. The genes are TRBV18 and TRBJ1-5; D perhaps matches TRBD1 (5 bases). V was shortened by 6 bases and J by 0 bases, with 15 bases between the two germline ends. Germline CDR1 reads KGHSH; CDR2 reads LQKENI. This CDR3 region has 16 residues.

V is TRBV7-2 and J is TRBJ1-6; D is uncertain. This CDR3 is built from 14 residues. V was shortened by 0 bases and J by 6 bases, with 6 bases between the two germline ends. Germline values: CDR1 SGHTA, CDR2 FQGNSA. This CDR3 is CASSLAQFNSPLHF. CDR3 sequence (DNA): TGTGCCAGCAGCTTAGCACAGTTTAATTCACCCCTCCACTTT.

The chain is built from TRBV7-3 and TRBJ2-1, with no clear D. This CDR3 region has 14 residues. Trimming removed 5 bases at V and 7 bases at J, with 15 bases between. Germline values: CDR1 SGHTA, CDR2 FQGTGA. The CDR3 sequence is CASSLQSSDNEQFF. CDR3 nucleotide sequence: TGTGCCAGCAGCCTACAGAGCTCGGATAATGAGCAGTTCTTC.

The V call is TRBV9, the J call TRBJ1-4, with TRBD1 matching 7 bases. Looked up from germline, CDR1 is SGDLS and CDR2 is YYNGEE. V lost 0 bases and J lost 0; bases outside the gene matches: 2. This CDR3 contains 16 residues. The CDR3 DNA reads TGTGCCAGCAGCGTAGACCAGGGGGCAACTAATGAAAAACTGTTTTTT. Its protein product is CASSVDQGATNEKLFF.

The rearrangement uses TRBV28 and TRBJ1-1, with 11 bases aligning to TRBD1. V lost 3 bases to trimming and J lost 0 bases; unmatched junction nucleotides: 3. The CDR3 loop spans 16 amino acids. Germline V gene lookup returns CDR1 MDHEN and CDR2 SYDVKM. The CDR3 region is CASSLGTGGMNTEAFF. The CDR3 DNA follows: TGTGCCAGCAGTTTGGGGACAGGGGGTATGAACACTGAAGCTTTCTTT.

The chain combines TRBV11-2 with TRBJ2-7, with 10 bases matching TRBD1. The germline gives CDR1 SGHAT, CDR2 FQNNGV. CDR3 length equals 15 residues. J was trimmed by 2 bases and V by 5 bases; bases with no gene match: 6. CDR3 coding DNA: TGTGCCAGCAGCGGCAGAGGGACAGGGGCCTACGAGCAGTACTTC. It specifies CASSGRGTGAYEQYF.

This clone was recorded only once. V usage is TRBV6-5 and J usage is TRBJ2-2; 7 bases map to TRBD2. CDR1 and CDR2 from the germline V gene are MNHEY and SVGAGI. The CDR3 is made up of 16 amino acids. With 4 bases clipped from V and 0 bases from J, the junction kept 5 bases outside the gene matches. DNA of the CDR3: TGTGCCAGCAGTTCCGTGGGAGGGACGAACACCGGGGAGCTGTTTTTT. This encodes CASSSVGGTNTGELFF.

The rearrangement joins TRBV7-9 to TRBJ1-1; D unclear. Germline V CDR1 and CDR2: SEHNR, FQNEAQ (reference sequence). The CDR3 contains 12 residues. V was clipped by 6 bases and J by 12 bases, with 17 bases between them. The CDR3 nucleotides are TGTGCCAGCAGTCTTGTGACTCAGACGACTTTCTTT. This encodes CASSLVTQTTFF.

This chain links TRBV27 with TRBJ2-1, with TRBD2 matching 11 bases. The CDR3 spans 16 residues. Germline V gene lookup returns CDR1 MNHEY and CDR2 SMNVEV (reference sequence). V lost 7 bases, J lost 4 bases, and 9 bases stayed unmatched. DNA for the CDR3: TGTGCCAGCAAGTGGTCCGGACTAGCGGGTTACAATGAGCAGTTCTTC. This sequence encodes CASKWSGLAGYNEQFF.

This sequence joins TRBV7-2 and TRBJ1-5; 7 bases fit TRBD1. V shed 7 bases and J 0 bases; nucleotides not matched to a gene: 9. The CDR3 has 16 amino acids. Germline V gives CDR1 SGHTA, CDR2 FQGNSA. The CDR3 region is CASTLQGGTSNQPQHF. In DNA, the CDR3 is TGTGCCAGCACCTTGCAGGGGGGAACTAGCAATCAGCCCCAGCATTTT.

This clone was seen once. This chain uses TRBV5-1 with TRBJ2-7; the D gene is possibly TRBD2 (6 bases). Germline values: CDR1 SGHRS, CDR2 YFSETQ. The CDR3 contains 16 residues. V lost 4 bases and J 1 base, leaving 18 bases between the germline ends. The CDR3 region has the DNA TGCGCCAGCAGCCCAAGGTCCGACGGGGGATCCTACGAGCAGTACTTC. It is translated as CASSPRSDGGSYEQYF. The full variable domain, rest sourced from reference TRBV5-1 and TRBJ2-7, is KAGVTQTPRYLIKTRGQQVTLSCSPISGHRSVSWYQQTPGQGLQFLFEYFSETQRNKGNFPGRFSGRQFSNSRSEMNVSTLELGDSALYLCASSPRSDGGSYEQYFGPGTRLTVT.

This chain links TRBV5-4 with TRBJ2-7; a possible D gene is TRBD2 (6 bases). The CDR3 loop spans 13 amino acids. Trimming pared 0 bases from V and 7 bases from J, leaving 11 bases between. Germline CDR1 reads SGHNT; CDR2 reads YYREEE (reference sequence). DNA for the CDR3: TGTGCCAGCAGCTTGGCGGCGGGACGGGAGCAGTACTTC. Residues: CASSLAAGREQYF. Complete variable domain (other parts from reference TRBV5-4 and TRBJ2-7): ETGVTQSPTHLIKTRGQQVTLRCSSQSGHNTVSWYQQALGQGPQFIFQYYREEENGRGNFPPRFSGLQFPNYSSELNVNALELDDSALYLCASSLAAGREQYFGPGTRLTVT.

This chain uses TRBV5-4 with TRBJ1-1; 11 nucleotides match TRBD1. The V segment lost 4 bases and the J segment 5 bases; nucleotides outside the gene matches: 10. The CDR3 is made up of 16 amino acids. Germline V lookup: CDR1 SGHNT, CDR2 YYREEE (reference sequence). The CDR3: CASSRPGTGGWTEAFF. CDR3 sequence (DNA): TGTGCCAGCAGCCGCCCAGGGACAGGGGGATGGACTGAAGCTTTCTTT. Full variable domain (rest looked up from reference TRBV5-4 and TRBJ1-1): ETGVTQSPTHLIKTRGQQVTLRCSSQSGHNTVSWYQQALGQGPQFIFQYYREEENGRGNFPPRFSGLQFPNYSSELNVNALELDDSALYLCASSRPGTGGWTEAFFGQGTRLTVV.

V usage is TRBV5-6 and J usage is TRBJ2-1, with 8 bases fitting TRBD1. V dropped 3 bases and J dropped 2; count of bases not matched to a gene: 7. Germline values: CDR1 SGHDT, CDR2 YYEEEE. CDR3 length: 16 residues. CDR3 in amino acids: CASSSTGTGTYNEQFF. For the CDR3, the DNA is TGTGCCAGCAGCTCAACCGGGACAGGAACCTACAATGAGCAGTTCTTC.

The J gene is TRBJ1-1, the V gene TRBV6-1; D is ambiguous. There are 13 residues in the CDR3. Trimming cost V 0 bases and J 7 bases, with 9 bases left between them. Germline-derived CDR1 and CDR2 are MNHNS and SASEGT. The CDR3, as DNA: TGTGCCAGCAGTGAAGCCCACGGTTTTGAAGCTTTCTTT. It is translated as CASSEAHGFEAFF.

The chain carries TRBV7-3 and TRBJ1-1; 12 bases fit TRBD1. From germline, CDR1 is SGHTA and CDR2 FQGTGA. The V gene end was trimmed by 5 bases and the J gene end by 11 bases; junction bases not matched to a gene: 9. This CDR3 has 14 residues. CDR3 residues: CASSPRDRGLGAFF. The CDR3, as DNA: TGTGCCAGCAGCCCCCGGGACAGGGGGCTTGGGGCTTTCTTT.

The chain joins TRBV13 to TRBJ2-3; TRBD2 aligns across 7 bases. Germline V lookup: CDR1 PRHDT, CDR2 FYEKMQ (reference sequence). The CDR3 loop spans 15 amino acids. With 2 bases clipped from V and 3 bases from J, the junction kept 5 bases outside the gene matches. CDR3 nucleotides: TGTGCCAGCAGCTTAACCCCCGGGGGGACAGATACGCAGTATTTT. Amino acids: CASSLTPGGTDTQYF.

The chain has TRBV11-2 and TRBJ2-7; possibly TRBD2 for D (6 bases). Between the trimmed V and J ends, which lost 1 base and 2 bases, there was a span of 9 bases. CDR3 length: 14 residues. Germline CDR1 reads SGHAT; CDR2 reads FQNNGV. The CDR3 loop reads CASSLVGRPYEQYF. In DNA form, the CDR3 reads TGTGCCAGCAGCTTAGTGGGGAGGCCCTACGAGCAGTACTTC.

By its share, this clone is medium-sized. This rearrangement joins TRBV7-2 to TRBJ2-7; perhaps TRBD2 as D (7 bases). Between the trimmed V and J ends, which lost 5 bases and 4 bases, there was a span of 15 bases. Looked up from germline, CDR1 is SGHTA and CDR2 is FQGNSA. This CDR3 contains 14 residues. The chain's CDR3 is CASSRGGAQYEQYF. CDR3 DNA: TGTGCCAGCAGCCGAGGGGGGGCTCAGTACGAGCAGTACTTC.